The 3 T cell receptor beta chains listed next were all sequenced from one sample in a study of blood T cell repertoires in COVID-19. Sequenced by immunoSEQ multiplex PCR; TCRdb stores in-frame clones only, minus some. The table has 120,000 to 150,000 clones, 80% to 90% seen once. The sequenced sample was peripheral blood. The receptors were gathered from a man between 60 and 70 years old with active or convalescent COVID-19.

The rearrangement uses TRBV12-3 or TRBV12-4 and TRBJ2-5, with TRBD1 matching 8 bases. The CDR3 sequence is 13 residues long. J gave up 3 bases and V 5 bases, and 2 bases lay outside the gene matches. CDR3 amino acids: CASSQTGEETQYF. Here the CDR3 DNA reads TGTGCCAGCAGTCAGACAGGGGAAGAGACCCAGTACTTC.

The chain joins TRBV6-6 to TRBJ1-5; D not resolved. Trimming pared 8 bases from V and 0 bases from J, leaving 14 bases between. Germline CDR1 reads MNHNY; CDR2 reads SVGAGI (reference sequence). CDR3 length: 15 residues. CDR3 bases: TGTGCCAGCGCAAGGGAGGGTCATAGCAATCAGCCCCAGCATTTT. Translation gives CASAREGHSNQPQHF.

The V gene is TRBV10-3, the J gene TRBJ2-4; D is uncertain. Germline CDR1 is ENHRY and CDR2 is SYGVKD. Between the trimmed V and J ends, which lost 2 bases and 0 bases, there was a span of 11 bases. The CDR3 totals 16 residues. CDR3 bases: TGTGCCATCAGTGAGGCAGGTAGAATAGCCAAAAACATTCAGTACTTC. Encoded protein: CAISEAGRIAKNIQYF.